This T cell receptor (beta chain) comes out of a study of blood T cell repertoires in COVID-19. For the study at large: Acute and convalescent COVID-19 specimens originated in the United States, Italy and Spain.

Here immunoSEQ multiplex PCR was the method, and the copy in TCRdb shows in-frame clones only, minus some. The repertoire holds approximately 300,000 clones, with 90% as singletons. Cohort allocation depended upon clinical history that participants reported. This clone was counted a single time. Germline V lookup: CDR1 MDHEN, CDR2 SYDVKM. V lost 2 bases and J lost 1; bases outside the gene matches: 7. The CDR3 loop spans 17 amino acids. This chain joins TRBV28 and TRBJ1-2; 10 nucleotides match TRBD1. Sequencing was done on a sample of PBMCs or T cells enriched from blood (not recorded which). The clonotype comes from a woman between 18 and 30 years old with acute COVID-19. For the CDR3, the DNA is TGTGCCAGCAGTTTAGGGGGACAGGGGACCCTTAACTATGGCTACACCTTC. It yields the protein CASSLGGQGTLNYGYTF.